The 24 T cell receptor beta chains reported below all come from one sample, sequenced in a study of T cell changes during pregnancy in multiple sclerosis. Measured with immunoSEQ multiplex PCR; TCRdb has only the in-frame clones, and not every one. The data show just under 45,000 clones, about nine tenths seen once. The sequences come from CD4+ T cells from peripheral blood mononuclear cells, collected in the first trimester of pregnancy. All receptors come from a female donor with multiple sclerosis, enrolled in a pregnancy study.

J is TRBJ2-5 and V is TRBV4-2; TRBD2 matches at 12 bases. The CDR3 extends over 18 amino acids. The junction had 9 bases not matched to a gene; V was cut back by 0 bases and J by 4 bases. Looked up from germline, CDR1 is LGHNA and CDR2 is YNFKEQ. CDR3 sequence reads: CASSQDRLAGGPGETQYF. As DNA, the CDR3 is TGTGCCAGCAGCCAAGATCGTCTAGCGGGAGGGCCGGGAGAGACCCAGTACTTC.

The chain is built from TRBV28 and TRBJ1-2, with TRBD1 matching over 9 bases. CDR3 size: 14 residues. Germline assignment: CDR1 MDHEN and CDR2 SYDVKM. V shed 5 bases, J shed 4 bases, and the junction held 5 bases outside the gene matches. CDR3 nucleotides: TGTGCCAGCAGTCCATTGGACAGGGGCTATGGCTACACCTTC. This codes for CASSPLDRGYGYTF.

The chain recombines TRBV5-6 with TRBJ2-5; 11 bases agree with TRBD1. After removal of 3 bases from V and 3 bases from J, the junction contained 4 bases not matched to a gene. CDR1 is SGHDT and CDR2 is YYEEEE in the germline V gene. The CDR3 totals 15 residues. The CDR3 is CASSWAGQGEETQYF. For the CDR3, the DNA is TGTGCCAGCAGCTGGGCGGGACAGGGGGAAGAGACCCAGTACTTC.

The chain links TRBV2 to TRBJ2-1, with TRBD2 identical over 9 bases. This CDR3 has 14 amino acids. V was clipped by 4 bases and J by 8 bases; unmatched bases: 6. CDR1 and CDR2 (germline): SNHLY, FYNNEI. In DNA form, the CDR3 reads TGTGCCAGCAGTGGGGGCGGGAGGGCCCATGAGCAGTTCTTC. It encodes CASSGGGRAHEQFF.

This chain connects TRBV5-6 to TRBJ2-7, with D possibly matching TRBD1 (6 bases). In germline, CDR1 is SGHDT, CDR2 YYEEEE. V was trimmed by 7 bases and J by 4 bases, leaving 24 bases between them. CDR3 length: 16 amino acids. The CDR3 is CASDSLGGRGSYEQYF. CDR3 sequence (DNA): TGTGCCAGCGACTCTCTAGGGGGACGCGGGTCATACGAGCAGTACTTC.

The chain is built from TRBV19 and TRBJ2-1; 8 nucleotides agree with TRBD2. Germline V lookup: CDR1 LNHDA, CDR2 SQIVND (reference sequence). The CDR3 has 16 residues. V lost 7 bases and J lost 0; bases outside the gene matches: 8. This CDR3 reads CASKPDSGSSYNEQFF. The DNA for the CDR3 is TGTGCCAGTAAGCCGGACAGCGGGAGCTCCTACAATGAGCAGTTCTTC.

The rearrangement joins TRBV5-1 to TRBJ1-1; 8 bases match TRBD1. From germline, CDR1 is SGHRS and CDR2 YFSETQ. Unmatched junction bases numbered 2, after V lost 0 bases and J lost 4 bases. The CDR3 sequence is 14 residues long. The CDR3 DNA reads TGCGCCAGCAGCTTGGGTGGACAGGGCACTGAAGCTTTCTTT. This encodes CASSLGGQGTEAFF.

The genes are TRBV19 and TRBJ2-7, with D perhaps matching TRBD1 (7 bases). This CDR3 has 14 amino acids. The V gene lost 7 bases and the J gene lost 5 bases, with 18 bases spanning the gap. Looked up from germline, CDR1 is LNHDA and CDR2 is SQIVND (reference sequence). In DNA form, the CDR3 reads TGTGCCAGTATGGAGGGGGCTCGGTCTGACGAGCAGTACTTC. Translating gives CASMEGARSDEQYF.

The chain joins TRBV7-9 to TRBJ2-2; TRBD2 agrees at 8 bases. The CDR3 totals 16 residues. Trimming cost V 3 bases and J 5 bases; bases outside gene matches: 8. Germline CDR1 is SEHNR and CDR2 is FQNEAQ (reference sequence). CDR3 coding DNA: TGTGCCAGCAGCTTTGCCGGGACTAGTTTTACCGGGGAGCTGTTTTTT. Translating it yields CASSFAGTSFTGELFF.

The DNA of the CDR3 is TGTGCCAGCTCACCCAGGTCTATCGATTCCTATGGCTACACCTTC. Translating gives CASSPRSIDSYGYTF. The V call is TRBV18, the J call TRBJ1-2; no definite D call. V was clipped by 3 bases and J by 4 bases, with 15 bases between them. The CDR3 runs 15 residues. Germline V gene data show CDR1 as KGHSH and CDR2 as LQKENI.

This clone was seen a single time. The DNA for the CDR3 is TGTGCCAGCAGCTTAGGTGGTATGCGCACTGAAGCTTTCTTT. This gives the protein CASSLGGMRTEAFF. V gene TRBV7-2 combines with J gene TRBJ1-1; no clear D. This CDR3 region has 14 residues. Germline CDR1 SGHTA, CDR2 FQGNSA. V gave up 1 base and J gave up 4 bases, with 10 bases separating them.

The gene calls are TRBV5-6 and TRBJ2-7; TRBD1 is a possible D gene (5 bases). Per germline, CDR1 SGHDT and CDR2 YYEEEE. The CDR3 extends over 15 amino acids. With 5 bases removed from V and 0 bases from J, the gap between germline ends came to 15 bases. The CDR3 coding sequence is TGTGCCAGCAGTTTTGACAGCCGAGCCTCCTACGAGCAGTACTTC. Amino acids: CASSFDSRASYEQYF.

This clone was detected only once. The rearrangement uses TRBV19 and TRBJ1-5; the match to TRBD1 covers 8 bases. Germline CDR1 is LNHDA and CDR2 is SQIVND (reference sequence). The V gene end was trimmed by 2 bases and the J gene end by 4 bases; junction bases not matched to a gene: 7. The CDR3 has 16 amino acids. The CDR3 region has the DNA TGTGCCAGTAGTATATACCAGGGGGCGGGTAATCAGCCCCAGCATTTT. Its protein product is CASSIYQGAGNQPQHF.

The chain joins TRBV2 to TRBJ2-6; D may be TRBD2 (6 bases). The CDR3 is 18 amino acids. From germline, CDR1 is SNHLY and CDR2 FYNNEI. V lost 4 bases, J lost 0 bases, and 16 bases lay in between. CDR3 coding DNA: TGTGCCAGCAGTGGGCTAGCGCAACCAATCTCTGGGGCCAACGTCCTGACTTTC. Translated: CASSGLAQPISGANVLTF.

This clone showed up just once. The V and J genes are TRBV4-1 and TRBJ1-4, with TRBD1 matching over 8 bases. J was trimmed by 10 bases and V by 0 bases; bases with no gene match: 7. This CDR3 has 15 residues. Germline lookup yields CDR1 MGHRA and CDR2 YSYEKL. The CDR3 sequence: CASSQEGRGLGKLFF. CDR3 nucleotides: TGCGCCAGCAGCCAAGAGGGCAGGGGGCTGGGAAAACTGTTTTTT.

The genes are TRBV19 and TRBJ2-2, with a possible D match to TRBD1 (5 bases). The CDR3 spans 15 residues. Germline V gives CDR1 LNHDA, CDR2 SQIVND (reference sequence). Trimming pared 1 base from V and 4 bases from J, leaving 10 bases between. CDR3 DNA sequence: TGTGCCAGTAGTATAGTCCAGGGTGGCACCGGGGAGCTGTTTTTT. It yields the protein CASSIVQGGTGELFF.

A single count supports this clone. The rearrangement joins TRBV5-6 to TRBJ1-3, with D maybe TRBD1 (6 bases). Trimming took off 3 bases at V and 4 bases at J, with 17 bases between the two ends. Germline V CDR1 and CDR2: SGHDT, YYEEEE. CDR3 length: 16 residues. The CDR3 sequence is CASSSTRGSGGNTIYF. CDR3 bases: TGTGCCAGCAGCTCCACCAGGGGCTCGGGCGGAAACACCATATATTTT.

This chain uses TRBV6-5 with TRBJ2-2; TRBD1 might be the D (5 bases). In germline, CDR1 is MNHEY, CDR2 SVGAGI. The CDR3 runs 13 residues. V dropped 8 bases and J dropped 5 bases, with 12 bases sitting between them. CDR3 protein: CASRVPGTGELFF. The CDR3 region has the DNA TGTGCCAGCCGAGTGCCAGGGACCGGGGAGCTGTTTTTT.

This chain uses TRBV5-5 with TRBJ2-7; 7 nucleotides align to TRBD1. CDR3 length: 16 amino acids. J was trimmed by 0 bases and V by 4 bases; bases with no gene match: 10. The germline V gene has CDR1 SGHKS and CDR2 YYEKEE (reference sequence). The chain's CDR3 is CASSGRQGWSSYEQYF. CDR3 in DNA: TGTGCCAGCAGCGGACGACAGGGATGGAGCTCCTACGAGCAGTACTTC.

The rearrangement uses TRBV7-3 and TRBJ2-5; the D gene is possibly TRBD2 (5 bases). The germline gives CDR1 SGHTA, CDR2 FQGTGA. Trimming took off 5 bases at V and 5 bases at J, with 12 bases between the two ends. CDR3 length: 13 residues. CDR3: CASSPGGSETQYF. CDR3 sequence (DNA): TGTGCCAGCAGCCCCGGAGGCTCTGAGACCCAGTACTTC.

The V gene is TRBV6-5, the J gene TRBJ1-1; D is ambiguous. Germline CDR1 and CDR2: MNHEY and SVGAGI. Trimming left V 2 bases short and J 2 bases short, with 6 bases between. CDR3 length equals 13 residues. CDR3 sequence reads: CASSYGRNTEAFF. The DNA for the CDR3 is TGTGCCAGCAGTTACGGCAGAAACACTGAAGCTTTCTTT.

The CDR3 here is CASRLTSGGEGFF. CDR3 DNA: TGTGCCAGCAGACTGACTAGCGGGGGGGAGGGGTTCTTC. V gene TRBV28 combines with J gene TRBJ2-1, with 14 bases that match TRBD2. The CDR3 has 13 residues. With 6 bases clipped from V and 15 bases from J, the junction kept 7 bases outside the gene matches. Germline CDR1 is MDHEN and CDR2 is SYDVKM.

The chain couples TRBV27 to TRBJ2-7, with 7 bases fitting TRBD1. The V gene end was trimmed by 5 bases and the J gene end by 3 bases; junction bases not matched to a gene: 4. The CDR3 covers 13 residues. Looked up from germline, CDR1 is MNHEY and CDR2 is SMNVEV (reference sequence). CDR3 DNA sequence: TGTGCCAGCAGTACTGGACAGGTCTACGAGCAGTACTTC. Amino acids: CASSTGQVYEQYF.

J is TRBJ2-1 and V is TRBV2; tentative D call: TRBD2 (5 bases). CDR1 is SNHLY, CDR2 FYNNEI, per germline. The CDR3 has 14 residues. V was trimmed by 7 bases and J by 1 base, leaving 11 bases between them. As DNA, the CDR3 is TGTGCCAGCAACGAGGGCCATTCCTACAATGAGCAGTTCTTC. Translation: CASNEGHSYNEQFF.